These T cell receptor beta chains were read from a single sample in a study of T cells in localized non-small cell lung cancer. Here immunoSEQ multiplex PCR was the method, and the copy in TCRdb shows in-frame clones only, minus some. Of around 28,000 clones detected, around 94% appear once; the ten largest clones hold 0.73%. The sequences come from peripheral blood, collected before any cancer treatment. The receptors come from a woman aged 35-70 years with stage I lung adenocarcinoma. Both conserved end residues are part of each CDR3. The D gene is left open where the match is weak. Rows may omit the clone size; those that give it use once, few, many or a size class.

>TRBJ2-6|TRBD1|-|TRBV28
TGTGCCAGCAAGATTGGGACAGGGGGGTTGTCTGGGGCCAACGTCCTGACTTTC
CASKIGTGGLSGANVLTF
>TRBJ1-6|-|-|TRBV6-6
TGTGCCAGCAGTACAAATGGGGGACGTAATTCACCCCTCCACTTT
CASSTNGGRNSPLHF
>TRBJ1-5|-|-|TRBV19
TGTGCCAGTAGTGAGCTACTCGGTGGACCCCAGCATTTT
CASSELLGGPQHF
>TRBJ2-7|-|-|TRBV5-6
TGTGCCAGCAGCCTTCTCAGGGACGGGGGCTACGAGCAGTACTTC
CASSLLRDGGYEQYF
>TRBJ2-3|-|-|TRBV2
TGTGCCAGCAGCTTGGGAGATACGCAGTATTTT
CASSLGDTQYF
>TRBJ1-2|TRBD1|once|TRBV7-2
TGTGCCAGCAGCTCCCAGGCAGGGGCAGGGGGCGGCTACACCTTC
CASSSQAGAGGGYTF
>TRBJ1-2|TRBD1|few|TRBV10-3
TGTGCCATCAGTGGATCCGGGACAGGGGCTAACTATGGCTACACCTTC
CAISGSGTGANYGYTF
>TRBJ1-1|-|-|TRBV5-6
TGTGCCAGCAGCCAAATGACACAGGGTCGAGCTTTCTTT
CASSQMTQGRAFF
>TRBJ2-4|-|-|TRBV6-1
TGTGCCAGCAGAAACCTCGACGGGATAATTCAGTACTTC
CASRNLDGIIQYF
>TRBJ2-3|-|-|TRBV7-9
TGTGCCAGCAGCCCAGAGCTGGGTACGCAGTATTTT
CASSPELGTQYF
>TRBJ1-1|-|-|TRBV11-3
TGTGCCAGCAGCTTTCTGGCAGGCACTGAAGCTTTCTTT
CASSFLAGTEAFF
>TRBJ2-2|-|-|TRBV5-6
TGTGCCAGCAGCTCGCCCCAGGGCTTCACCGGGGAGCTGTTTTTT
CASSSPQGFTGELFF
>TRBJ1-6|-|-|TRBV28
TGTGCCAGCAGTTCCTTAATCTCCCCGGGACGGAGAAATTCACCCCTCCACTTT
CASSSLISPGRRNSPLHF
>TRBJ2-7|TRBD2|-|TRBV27
TGTGCCAGCAGGGGATATAGCGGGAGTATGGAGCAGTACTTC
CASRGYSGSMEQYF
>TRBJ2-7|-|once|TRBV28
TGTGCCAGCAGTTTAGTACAGGCCACCAGATCCTCCTACGAGCAGTACTTC
CASSLVQATRSSYEQYF
>TRBJ1-1|-|-|TRBV18
TGTGCCAGCTCGCCTCCCTTGGGGCGGGATGAGAACACTGAAGCTTTCTTT
CASSPPLGRDENTEAFF
>TRBJ2-1|-|-|TRBV4-2
TGTGCCTGTGGGAAGGCTGAGCTATACAATGAGCAGTTCTTC
CACGKAELYNEQFF
>TRBJ1-1|-|-|TRBV19
TGTGCCAGTAGTGTGCACAGGAACACTGAAGCTTTCTTT
CASSVHRNTEAFF
>TRBJ2-4|-|-|TRBV18
TGTGCCAGCTCACCGGGCCAGCCGAAAAACATTCAGTACTTC
CASSPGQPKNIQYF
>TRBJ2-5|-|-|TRBV18
TGTGCCAGCTCACCAAGTGCGGACAAAGAGACCCAGTACTTC
CASSPSADKETQYF
>TRBJ2-1|TRBD2|once|TRBV7-9
TGTGCCAGCAGCCTCTACGGACTAGCGCAACACCGCTCCTACAATGAGCAGTTCTTC
CASSLYGLAQHRSYNEQFF
>TRBJ1-4|-|-|TRBV29-1
TGCAGCGTTTCGGGACTAGGCGGTGAAAAACTGTTTTTT
CSVSGLGGEKLFF
>TRBJ1-5|-|-|TRBV28
TGTGCCAGCAGTCCCCCCCCGGGAAATCAGCCCCAGCATTTT
CASSPPPGNQPQHF
>TRBJ1-3|-|-|TRBV5-6
TGTGCCAGCAGCTTCTTTGCGAGACCTAAGGGAAACACCATATATTTT
CASSFFARPKGNTIYF
>TRBJ2-7|-|-|TRBV7-9
TGTGCCAGCAGCCAGGCCCGGCAGGGTAGAGTCGAGCAGTACTTC
CASSQARQGRVEQYF
>TRBJ2-7|-|-|TRBV18
TGTGCCAGCTCACCGGAGCTACAGGGTCCCGAGCAGTACTTC
CASSPELQGPEQYF
>TRBJ2-6|-|-|TRBV11-2
TGTGCCAGCAGCCCGTGGTTGGTTTCGGGGGGGGCCAACGTCCTGACTTTC
CASSPWLVSGGANVLTF
>TRBJ2-7|TRBD1|-|TRBV18
TGTGCCAGCTCTCCGACCGGGACAGGGTTCTACGAGCAGTACTTC
CASSPTGTGFYEQYF
>TRBJ2-4|-|-|TRBV4-3
TGCGCCAGCAGCCACCTGGGCAACATTCAGTACTTC
CASSHLGNIQYF
>TRBJ1-3|TRBD1|once|TRBV10-3
TGTGCCATCAGTGGACAGGGGCAGGCGTCTGGAAACACCATATATTTT
CAISGQGQASGNTIYF
>TRBJ1-2|TRBD1|-|TRBV19
TGTGCCTCTGACGACAGGGACCTCTATGGCTACACCTTC
CASDDRDLYGYTF
>TRBJ1-1|-|-|TRBV11-3
TGTGCCAGCAGCTTAGGGCGGAACACTGAAGCTTTCTTT
CASSLGRNTEAFF
>TRBJ2-1|-|-|TRBV4-3
TGCGCCAGCAGCCAAGATCCCAGAGTTTACAATGAGCAGTTCTTC
CASSQDPRVYNEQFF
>TRBJ1-1|-|-|TRBV5-6
TGTGCCAGCAGCTTTCGGGGAGGCTTAGAACCTGAAGCTTTCTTT
CASSFRGGLEPEAFF
>TRBJ1-2|-|-|TRBV9
TGTGCCAGCAGCGTTGTAACAGCTAACTATGGCTACACCTTC
CASSVVTANYGYTF
>TRBJ2-5|TRBD2|-|TRBV11-3
TGTGCCAGCAGCGTCTCTAGCGGGGAGGGGGAGACCCAGTACTTC
CASSVSSGEGETQYF